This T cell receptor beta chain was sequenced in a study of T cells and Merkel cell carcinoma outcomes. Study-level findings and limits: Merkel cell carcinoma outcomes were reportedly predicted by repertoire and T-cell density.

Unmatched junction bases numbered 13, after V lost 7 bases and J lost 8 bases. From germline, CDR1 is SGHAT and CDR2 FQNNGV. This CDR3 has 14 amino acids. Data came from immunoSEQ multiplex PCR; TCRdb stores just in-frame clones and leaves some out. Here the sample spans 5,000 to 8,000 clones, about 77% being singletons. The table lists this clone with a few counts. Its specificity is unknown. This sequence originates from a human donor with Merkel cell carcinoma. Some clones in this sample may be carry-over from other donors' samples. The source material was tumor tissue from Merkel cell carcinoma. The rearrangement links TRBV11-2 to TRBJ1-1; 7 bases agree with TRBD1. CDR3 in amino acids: CASTRQGPILEAFF. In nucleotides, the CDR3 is TGTGCCAGCACGAGACAGGGACCGATCTTAGAAGCTTTCTTT. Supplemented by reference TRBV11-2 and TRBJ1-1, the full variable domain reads EAGVAQSPRYKIIEKRQSVAFWCNPISGHATLYWYQQILGQGPKLLIQFQNNGVVDDSQLPKDRFSAERLKGVDSTLKIQPAKLEDSAVYLCASTRQGPILEAFFGQGTRLTVV.